These 28 T cell receptor beta chains came from one sample sequenced in a study of shared clonotypes between healthy human individuals. The method was immunoSEQ multiplex PCR; TCRdb's version includes in-frame clones alone and lacks a portion of them. The sample consists of roughly 2.4 million clones, around 95% of them appearing once. The material sequenced was naive CD4+ T cells sorted from blood. Documented subset: CD45RA+ positively selected. These TCRs come from a man between 18 and 29 years old in good health.

The CDR3 is CASSLDGQVYGYTF. CDR3 in DNA: TGTGCCAGCAGCTTAGATGGACAGGTCTATGGCTACACCTTC. V gene TRBV11-2 combines with J gene TRBJ1-2, with 7 bases aligning to TRBD1. Germline V gene sequence: CDR1 SGHAT, CDR2 FQNNGV. After removal of 0 bases from V and 4 bases from J, the junction contained 2 bases not matched to a gene. The CDR3 loop spans 14 amino acids.

The chain carries TRBV7-3 and TRBJ2-7; 10 positions agree with TRBD1. With 5 bases clipped from V and 3 bases from J, the junction kept 7 bases outside the gene matches. Germline CDR1 reads SGHTA; CDR2 reads FQGTGA. This CDR3 contains 15 residues. DNA of the CDR3: TGTGCCAGCAGCCCTATGGGACAGGGGATCTACGAGCAGTACTTC. Amino acid sequence: CASSPMGQGIYEQYF.

The CDR3 region has the DNA TGTGCCAGCAGCTTATTAACGCATGAGCAGTTCTTC. This translates into CASSLLTHEQFF. The chain carries TRBV11-2 and TRBJ2-1, with D uncertain. Germline V CDR1 and CDR2: SGHAT, FQNNGV. The germline V and J ends were trimmed by 2 bases and 8 bases, with 7 bases remaining between them. This CDR3 comprises 12 residues.

Remarks on this clone: Other DNA sequences in this specimen translate into the identical CDR3. V and J are TRBV4-3 and TRBJ2-1; 9 bases agree with TRBD2. Trimming took 1 base from V and 4 from J; bases not matched to a gene: 2. Germline CDR1 reads LGHNA; CDR2 reads YSLEER. The CDR3 length is 15 residues. The CDR3 region has the DNA TGCGCCAGCAGCCAAGGTGCGGGAGGGTACAATGAGCAGTTCTTC. It encodes CASSQGAGGYNEQFF.

Notes on this clone: This specimen includes other DNA sequences encoding the same CDR3. The chain joins TRBV25-1 to TRBJ1-2; no definite D call. This CDR3 has 13 amino acids. With 4 bases removed from V and 5 bases from J, the gap between germline ends came to 11 bases. The germline CDR1 and CDR2 sequences are MGHDK and SYGVNS. CDR3 protein: CASSGGQIYGYTF. Written as DNA, the CDR3 is TGTGCCAGCAGTGGAGGTCAGATATATGGCTACACCTTC.

The gene calls are TRBV18 and TRBJ1-3; tentative D call: TRBD1 (5 bases). The CDR3 runs 14 residues. Looked up from germline, CDR1 is KGHSH and CDR2 is LQKENI. Trimming shortened V by 6 bases and J by 4 bases, and 13 bases separated the two germline ends. The CDR3 here is CASSQMGDGNTIYF. The CDR3 DNA reads as TGTGCCAGCTCCCAAATGGGGGACGGAAACACCATATATTTT.

The chain joins TRBV30 to TRBJ1-3; 8 bases line up with TRBD1. The length of the CDR3 is 14 residues. V was pared by 2 bases and J by 2 bases, with 2 bases of the junction left unmatched. Germline loops: CDR1 GTSNPN, CDR2 SVGIG (reference sequence). The CDR3 protein is CAWSLDRAGNTIYF. DNA for the CDR3: TGTGCCTGGAGTCTGGACAGGGCTGGAAACACCATATATTTT. The full variable domain, in which reference TRBV30 and TRBJ1-3 provide the parts outside the CDR3, is SQTIHQWPATLVQPVGSPLSLECTVEGTSNPNLYWYRQAAGRGLQLLFYSVGIGQISSEVPQNLSASRPQDRQFILSSKKLLLSDSGFYLCAWSLDRAGNTIYFGEGSWLTVV.

The chain combines TRBV4-1 with TRBJ2-4, with a weak D call TRBD2 (6 bases). The CDR3 totals 16 residues. Germline CDR1 and CDR2: MGHRA and YSYEKL. Trimming took 2 bases from V and 0 from J, leaving 11 bases between them. The CDR3 sequence is CASSQQGGLAKNIQYF. DNA of the CDR3: TGCGCCAGCAGCCAACAGGGAGGTTTAGCCAAAAACATTCAGTACTTC.

The chain uses TRBV6-5 and TRBJ2-2, with TRBD1 matching 7 bases. CDR3 length equals 15 residues. Per germline, CDR1 MNHEY and CDR2 SVGAGI. V trimming: 8 bases; J trimming: 0 bases; junction bases outside the gene matches: 6. The CDR3 region is CASSKGGSNTGELFF. CDR3 nucleotides: TGTGCCAGCTCTAAAGGGGGCTCGAACACCGGGGAGCTGTTTTTT.

This chain links TRBV7-3 with TRBJ2-5; D may correspond to TRBD1 or TRBD2 (5 bases each). Trimming left V 2 bases short and J 5 bases short, with 12 bases between. The germline V gene has CDR1 SGHTA and CDR2 FQGTGA. This CDR3 region has 14 residues. The CDR3, as DNA: TGTGCCAGCAGCTTATACGGGGCAGGGGAGACCCAGTACTTC. It yields the protein CASSLYGAGETQYF.

This rearrangement joins TRBV20-1 to TRBJ2-3, with D maybe TRBD1 (5 bases). CDR1 is DFQATT, CDR2 SNEGSKA, per germline (reference sequence). Deletions cut 4 bases from V and 3 bases from J, with 5 bases between. The CDR3 runs 11 residues. The CDR3 reads CSATGTDTQYF. The CDR3 DNA reads as TGCAGTGCTACAGGGACAGATACGCAGTATTTT.

This clone was recorded once. This chain joins TRBV7-9 and TRBJ1-3; the match to TRBD1 covers 7 bases. J was trimmed by 0 bases and V by 5 bases; bases with no gene match: 7. Germline CDR1 is SEHNR and CDR2 is FQNEAQ (reference sequence). There are 16 residues in the CDR3. The CDR3 DNA is TGTGCCAGCAGCGGCGGACAGGTCCCCTCTGGAAACACCATATATTTT. It specifies CASSGGQVPSGNTIYF.

The rearrangement uses TRBV28 and TRBJ1-1; D unresolved. The CDR3 is 12 amino acids. The germline gives CDR1 MDHEN, CDR2 SYDVKM. The V end was cut by 10 bases, the J end by 3 bases, with 12 bases between. This CDR3 is CATSERDTEAFF. The CDR3 coding sequence is TGTGCCACGTCCGAGCGGGACACTGAAGCTTTCTTT.

The chain has TRBV7-2 and TRBJ1-5; D is ambiguous. Per germline, CDR1 SGHTA and CDR2 FQGNSA. The CDR3 extends over 13 amino acids. The germline V and J ends were trimmed by 5 bases and 4 bases, with 9 bases remaining between them. CDR3 nucleotide sequence: TGTGCCAGCAGCACGGACTGGAATCAGCCCCAGCATTTT. Protein: CASSTDWNQPQHF.

This sequence joins TRBV5-1 and TRBJ2-7, with D perhaps TRBD2 (5 bases). V was pared by 4 bases and J by 7 bases, with 24 bases between. The germline V gene encodes CDR1 SGHRS and CDR2 YFSETQ. This CDR3 has 16 amino acids. The CDR3 sequence: CASSGGSTLQGKEQYF. CDR3 bases: TGCGCCAGCAGCGGCGGGTCTACCCTCCAAGGGAAGGAGCAGTACTTC.

The rearrangement uses TRBV6-4 and TRBJ2-1; D remains unclear. CDR3 length: 17 residues. With 2 bases removed from V and 5 bases from J, the gap between germline ends came to 19 bases. Germline CDR1 is MRHNA and CDR2 is SNTAGT. The CDR3 DNA sequence: TGTGCCAGCAGTGACCCCGCCGGGCCATTAACACACAATGAGCAGTTCTTC. It specifies CASSDPAGPLTHNEQFF.

This chain links TRBV19 with TRBJ2-7; TRBD1 aligns across 7 bases. The junction had 5 bases not matched to a gene; V was cut back by 2 bases and J by 4 bases. Per germline, CDR1 LNHDA and CDR2 SQIVND (reference sequence). This CDR3 region has 14 residues. The CDR3 DNA reads TGTGCCAGTAGTATAACGTACAGGGGTTACGAGCAGTACTTC. Protein sequence: CASSITYRGYEQYF. The variable domain in full, completed from reference TRBV19 and TRBJ2-7, reads DGGITQSPKYLFRKEGQNVTLSCEQNLNHDAMYWYRQDPGQGLRLIYYSQIVNDFQKGDIAEGYSVSREKKESFPLTVTSAQKNPTAFYLCASSITYRGYEQYFGPGTRLTVT.

The chain recombines TRBV25-1 with TRBJ1-4; D may be TRBD1 (5 bases). Germline V gives CDR1 MGHDK, CDR2 SYGVNS. V was shortened by 3 bases and J by 11 bases, with 10 bases between the two germline ends. The CDR3 is made up of 12 amino acids. The CDR3 DNA reads as TGTGCCAGCAGTGAGCCCCAGGGTAAACTGTTTTTT. Protein product: CASSEPQGKLFF.

The chain couples TRBV5-4 to TRBJ1-1, with D hard to call. Germline V gene data show CDR1 as SGHNT and CDR2 as YYREEE (reference sequence). V lost 0 bases and J 10 bases, leaving 19 bases between the germline ends. The CDR3 is 15 residues long. This CDR3 reads CASSLEPGPSNAAFF. The CDR3 region has the DNA TGTGCCAGCAGCTTGGAACCGGGCCCGTCTAACGCAGCTTTCTTT.

The chain is built from TRBV6-5 and TRBJ1-1, with 7 bases matching TRBD1. Germline V gene data show CDR1 as MNHEY and CDR2 as SVGAGI. CDR3 length: 14 amino acids. Trimming removed 5 bases from V and 8 bases from J; junction bases left unmatched: 11. The CDR3 DNA is TGTGCCAGCAGTCCCCATCGACAGGGAACGGAAGCTTTCTTT. It codes for CASSPHRQGTEAFF.

CDR3 protein: CASSPLGKGREKETQYF. The CDR3 nucleotides read TGTGCCAGCAGTCCCCTAGGAAAGGGGCGGGAGAAAGAGACCCAGTACTTC. The chain couples TRBV7-9 to TRBJ2-5, with 7 bases that match TRBD2. The CDR3 has 17 amino acids. From germline, CDR1 is SEHNR and CDR2 FQNEAQ (reference sequence). Trimming cost V 6 bases and J 3 bases; bases outside gene matches: 16.

The chain recombines TRBV2 with TRBJ2-7; 8 nucleotides agree with TRBD2. J lost 6 bases, V lost 6 bases, and 7 bases had no gene match. Germline CDR1 reads SNHLY; CDR2 reads FYNNEI. The CDR3 loop spans 13 amino acids. The CDR3 nucleotides are TGTGCCAGCAGCTGGGGACTAGTCTCCGAGCAGTACTTC. This sequence encodes CASSWGLVSEQYF.

The V and J genes are TRBV5-1 and TRBJ1-1; D unclear. The V end lost 3 bases, the J end lost 0 bases, and 9 bases lay between the germline ends. The CDR3 runs 14 residues. Germline CDR1 SGHRS, CDR2 YFSETQ. CDR3 bases: TGCGCCAGCAGCTGGGAGGCTATGAACACTGAAGCTTTCTTT. Protein: CASSWEAMNTEAFF.

The chain joins TRBV6-5 to TRBJ2-5; D unresolved. Germline V gene sequence: CDR1 MNHEY, CDR2 SVGAGI. The CDR3 extends over 15 amino acids. The ends were cut back, 0 bases at V and 0 bases at J, with 8 bases in the middle. The CDR3 is CASSYSWADQETQYF. For the CDR3, the DNA is TGTGCCAGCAGTTACTCTTGGGCGGACCAAGAGACCCAGTACTTC.

The V call is TRBV27, the J call TRBJ2-7, with D unclear. This CDR3 is built from 13 residues. Trimming cost V 5 bases and J 2 bases, with 10 bases left between them. Germline V gene data show CDR1 as MNHEY and CDR2 as SMNVEV (reference sequence). CDR3 sequence: CASSTGQTYEQYF. The CDR3 nucleotides read TGTGCCAGCAGTACGGGTCAGACCTACGAGCAGTACTTC.

V is TRBV6-1 and J is TRBJ2-7; 10 nucleotides line up with TRBD2. Germline CDR1 reads MNHNS; CDR2 reads SASEGT. With 1 base clipped from V and 6 bases from J, the junction kept 6 bases outside the gene matches. The CDR3 covers 15 residues. The CDR3 loop is CASSEVRTSGTEQYF. In DNA form, the CDR3 reads TGTGCCAGCAGTGAAGTTCGGACTAGCGGTACCGAGCAGTACTTC.

This rearrangement joins TRBV5-4 to TRBJ2-5; 12 nucleotides agree with TRBD2. Germline CDR1 SGHNT, CDR2 YYREEE (reference sequence). This CDR3 comprises 15 residues. With 5 bases clipped from V and 3 bases from J, the junction kept 5 bases outside the gene matches. The CDR3 spells CASSFASGREETQYF. The CDR3, as DNA: TGTGCCAGCAGTTTTGCTAGCGGGAGGGAAGAGACCCAGTACTTC.

This clone came up once. The V call is TRBV5-4, the J call TRBJ2-5; 13 bases are a match to TRBD2. The CDR3 is 13 residues long. V shed 0 bases, J shed 10 bases, and the junction held 0 bases outside the gene matches. Germline CDR1 and CDR2: SGHNT and YYREEE (reference sequence). CDR3 DNA sequence: TGTGCCAGCAGCTTGGGACTAGCGGGAGGCCAGTACTTC. Its protein is CASSLGLAGGQYF.